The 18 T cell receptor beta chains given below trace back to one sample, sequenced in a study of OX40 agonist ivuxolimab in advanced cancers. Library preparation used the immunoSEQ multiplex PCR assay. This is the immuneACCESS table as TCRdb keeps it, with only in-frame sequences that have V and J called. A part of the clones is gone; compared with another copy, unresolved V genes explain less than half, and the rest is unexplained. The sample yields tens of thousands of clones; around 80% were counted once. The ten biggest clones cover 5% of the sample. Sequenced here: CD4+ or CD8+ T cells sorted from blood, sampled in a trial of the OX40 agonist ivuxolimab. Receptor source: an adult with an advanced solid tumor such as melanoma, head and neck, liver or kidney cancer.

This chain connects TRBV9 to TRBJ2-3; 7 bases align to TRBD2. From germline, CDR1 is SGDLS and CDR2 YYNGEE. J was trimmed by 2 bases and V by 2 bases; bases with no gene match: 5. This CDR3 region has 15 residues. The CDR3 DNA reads TGTGCCAGCAGCGTTGGGACTACACTCACAGATACGCAGTATTTT. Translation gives CASSVGTTLTDTQYF.

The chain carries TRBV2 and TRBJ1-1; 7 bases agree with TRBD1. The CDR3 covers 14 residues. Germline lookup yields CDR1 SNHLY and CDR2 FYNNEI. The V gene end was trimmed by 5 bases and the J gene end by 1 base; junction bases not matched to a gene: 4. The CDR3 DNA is TGTGCCAGCAGTCTCTACAGGGGGAACACTGAAGCTTTCTTT. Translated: CASSLYRGNTEAFF.

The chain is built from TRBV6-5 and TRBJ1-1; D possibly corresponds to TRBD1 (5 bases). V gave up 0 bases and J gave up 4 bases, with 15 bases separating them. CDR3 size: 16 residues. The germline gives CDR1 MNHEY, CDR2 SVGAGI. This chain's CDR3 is CASSYSGQWIGTEAFF. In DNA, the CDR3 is TGTGCCAGCAGTTACTCGGGGCAGTGGATTGGCACTGAAGCTTTCTTT.

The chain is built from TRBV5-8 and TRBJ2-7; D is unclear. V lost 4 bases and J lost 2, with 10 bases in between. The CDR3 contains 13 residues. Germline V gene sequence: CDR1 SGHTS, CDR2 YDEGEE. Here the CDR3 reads CASSLGIAYEQYF. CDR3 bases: TGTGCCAGCAGCCTCGGAATTGCCTACGAGCAGTACTTC. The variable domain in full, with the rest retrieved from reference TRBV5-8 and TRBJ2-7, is EAGVTQSPTHLIKTRGQQATLRCSPISGHTSVYWYQQALGLGLQFLLWYDEGEERNRGNFPPRFSGRQFPNYSSELNVNALELEDSALYLCASSLGIAYEQYFGPGTRLTVT.

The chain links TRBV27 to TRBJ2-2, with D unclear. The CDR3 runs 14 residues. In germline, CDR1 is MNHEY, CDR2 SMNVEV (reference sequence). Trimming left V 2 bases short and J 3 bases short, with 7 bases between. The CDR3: CASSLNGHTGELFF. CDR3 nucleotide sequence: TGTGCCAGCAGTTTAAATGGACACACCGGGGAGCTGTTTTTT.

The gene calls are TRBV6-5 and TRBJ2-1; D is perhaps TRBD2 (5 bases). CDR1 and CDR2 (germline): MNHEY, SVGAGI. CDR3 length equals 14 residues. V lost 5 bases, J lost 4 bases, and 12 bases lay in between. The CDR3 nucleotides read TGTGCCAGCAGTCCCAGGATAGCGTACAATGAGCAGTTCTTC. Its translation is CASSPRIAYNEQFF.

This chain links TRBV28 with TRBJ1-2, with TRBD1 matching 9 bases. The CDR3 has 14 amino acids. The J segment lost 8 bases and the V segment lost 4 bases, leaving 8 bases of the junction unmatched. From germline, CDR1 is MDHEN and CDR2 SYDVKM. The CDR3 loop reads CASSSGTGYFGYTF. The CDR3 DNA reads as TGTGCCAGCAGTTCCGGGACAGGGTATTTCGGCTACACCTTC.

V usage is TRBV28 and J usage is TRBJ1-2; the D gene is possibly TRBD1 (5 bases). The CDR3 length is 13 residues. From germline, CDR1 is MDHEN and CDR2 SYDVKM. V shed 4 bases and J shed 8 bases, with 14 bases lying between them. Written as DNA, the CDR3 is TGTGCCAGCAGTTACGACAGAGATCGAGGCTACACCTTC. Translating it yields CASSYDRDRGYTF.

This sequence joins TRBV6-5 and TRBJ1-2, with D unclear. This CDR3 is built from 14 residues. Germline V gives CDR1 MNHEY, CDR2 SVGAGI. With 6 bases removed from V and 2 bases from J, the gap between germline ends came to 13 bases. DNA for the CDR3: TGTGCCAGCAGGATGATCGGGCCGAACTATGGCTACACCTTC. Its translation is CASRMIGPNYGYTF.

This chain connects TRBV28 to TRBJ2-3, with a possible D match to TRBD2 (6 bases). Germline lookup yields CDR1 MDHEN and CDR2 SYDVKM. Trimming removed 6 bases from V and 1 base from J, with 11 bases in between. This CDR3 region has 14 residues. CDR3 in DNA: TGTGCCAGCAGAGATTCGGGGGGCACAGATACGCAGTATTTT. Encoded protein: CASRDSGGTDTQYF.

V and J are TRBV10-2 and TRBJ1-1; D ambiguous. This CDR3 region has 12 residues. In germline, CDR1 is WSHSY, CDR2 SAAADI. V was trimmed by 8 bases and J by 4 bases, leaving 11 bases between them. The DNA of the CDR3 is TGCGCCAGCTCCGAGGGTGGCACTGAAGCTTTCTTT. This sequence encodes CASSEGGTEAFF.

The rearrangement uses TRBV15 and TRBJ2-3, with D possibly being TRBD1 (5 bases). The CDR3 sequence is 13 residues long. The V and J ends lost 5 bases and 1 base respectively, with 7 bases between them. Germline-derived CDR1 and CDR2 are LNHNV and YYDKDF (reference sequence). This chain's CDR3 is CATSGAGTDTQYF. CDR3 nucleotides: TGTGCCACCAGCGGGGCGGGCACAGATACGCAGTATTTT.

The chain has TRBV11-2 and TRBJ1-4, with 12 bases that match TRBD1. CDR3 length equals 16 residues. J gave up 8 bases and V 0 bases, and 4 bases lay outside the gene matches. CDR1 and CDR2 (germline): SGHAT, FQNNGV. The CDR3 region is CASSLDRGTGGEKLFF. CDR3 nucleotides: TGTGCCAGCAGCTTAGATCGCGGGACAGGGGGCGAAAAACTGTTTTTT.

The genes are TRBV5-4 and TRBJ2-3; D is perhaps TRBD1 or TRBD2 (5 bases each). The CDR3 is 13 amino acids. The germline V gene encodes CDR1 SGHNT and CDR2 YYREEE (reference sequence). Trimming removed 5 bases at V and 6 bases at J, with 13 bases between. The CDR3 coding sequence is TGTGCCAGCAGATTTGGATGGGGGGATACGCAGTATTTT. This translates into CASRFGWGDTQYF.

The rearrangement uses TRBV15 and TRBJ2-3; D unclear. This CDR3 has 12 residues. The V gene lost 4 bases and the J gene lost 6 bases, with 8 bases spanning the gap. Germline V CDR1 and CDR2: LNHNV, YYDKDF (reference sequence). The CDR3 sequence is CATSKNEDTQYF. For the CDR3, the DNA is TGTGCCACCAGCAAGAATGAGGATACGCAGTATTTT.

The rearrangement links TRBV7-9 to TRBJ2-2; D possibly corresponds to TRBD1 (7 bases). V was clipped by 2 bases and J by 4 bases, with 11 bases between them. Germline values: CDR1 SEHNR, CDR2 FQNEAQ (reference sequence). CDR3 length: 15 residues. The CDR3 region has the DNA TGTGCCAGCAGCTTACGGCAGGGGGGCACCGGGGAGCTGTTTTTT. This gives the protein CASSLRQGGTGELFF.

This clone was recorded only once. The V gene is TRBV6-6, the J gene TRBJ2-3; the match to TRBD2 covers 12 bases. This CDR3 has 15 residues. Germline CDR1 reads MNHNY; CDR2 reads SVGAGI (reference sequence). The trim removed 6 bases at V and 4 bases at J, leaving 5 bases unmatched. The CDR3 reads CASRASGRVSDTQYF. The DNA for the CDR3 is TGTGCCAGCAGGGCTAGCGGGAGGGTGTCAGATACGCAGTATTTT.

The CDR3 DNA follows: TGTGCCAGCAGTTTATGGCCCACGGGAGCTGAAGCTTTCTTT. Translation: CASSLWPTGAEAFF. This chain joins TRBV28 and TRBJ1-1; D is ambiguous. Germline-derived CDR1 and CDR2 are MDHEN and SYDVKM. Trimming removed 0 bases at V and 6 bases at J, with 11 bases between. CDR3 size: 14 residues.